This TCR beta chain was retrieved from a study of cytomegalovirus exposure and HLA in healthy donors (TCRdb year 2017). Background on the whole study: An earlier analysis of some 620 of the donors reported 276 Gb of sequence data and roughly 120 million unique TCR beta sequences obtained from about 180 million T cells. Approximately 300 gigabases of sequencing data and about 92 million unique TCR sequences made up an early release that covered some 640 HLA-typed donors. The genetic ancestry cluster associated with self-reported Caucasian donors included about 84% of the 300 to 400 genotyped donors. The study aimed to test whether signatures of past pathogen exposure could be identified by cataloging public T cell receptors. The T cell repertoires of 700 or so subjects were profiled by immunosequencing and related to cytomegalovirus serostatus. Besides the first cohort of roughly 660 subjects, a separate validation cohort made up of 120 or so different subjects was used. To predict cytomegalovirus infection status, the study combined high-throughput TCR immunosequencing, statistical association of individual TCRs with disease status, and machine learning. In a later analysis, previously published TCR beta repertoires from hundreds of donors were re-analyzed and high-resolution HLA genotyping was added so that TCR occurrence patterns could be studied. The later analysis used no new phenotypic data to find candidate immune exposures, relying instead on TCR beta sequences and their occurrence across donors. To decide whether each TCR beta V gene segment behaved as functional or pseudogenic, an earlier analysis of several hundred of the donors relied on high-throughput TCR beta sequencing. Donor age, sex, ethnicity and CMV serostatus were collected together with the repertoire data. A later genetic analysis used genome-wide SNP genotypes for about 65% of the roughly 700 donors, treating that subset as a discovery cohort. Every discovery cohort repertoire had been produced on one sequencing platform. Class I and class II HLA loci were covered by the typing at four-digit resolution. Typing coverage differed by locus: A, B, C, DRB1 and DQB1 were typed in roughly 620-640 donors, DQA1 in roughly 510, DPA1 in around 610, and DPB1 in 472. Because of strong linkage in the cohort, roughly five DR-DQ haplotypes were treated as single units for association and clustering. Across approximately 420 genotyped donors of the cohort, an average of about 250,000 unique TCR beta nucleotide sequences per donor were sequenced, and roughly a sixth of those sequences were non-productive.

About this clone: Its antigen is not yet known. Nothing much larger sits one base from this clone, and base qualities are not available.

General study outcomes and caveats: A further reported finding was that TCR beta sequences accurately predicted the HLA-A and HLA-B alleles for most subjects in the first cohort. In both the original and validation cohorts, the classifier was reported to diagnose cytomegalovirus status with high specificity and sensitivity. Compared with equally common non-associated chains, HLA-associated TCR beta chains in a later analysis were more clonally expanded and had lower generation probabilities. Strong co-occurrence of HLA alleles, especially DR and DQ, made assigning TCR associations to individual alleles difficult. Because counts were too low, around 17 rarely observed V segments, including chromosome 9 orphons, were left out of the earlier analysis of 587 of the donors. A later analysis found that most CMV-associated TCR beta chains appeared HLA-restricted, with HLA associations seemingly driven largely by CMV exposure. Because HLA typing was missing for some donors at each locus, association tests included only the typed subset. Roughly uniform sequencing depth across donors was assumed in presence/absence analyses, although this assumption may not hold. The 87-base-pair reads could not distinguish some IMGT-functional V segments, including TRBV6-2 and TRBV6-3, so those segments were excluded. A total of around 150 TCR beta chains were listed by the study as associated with cytomegalovirus. The sequencing pipeline was judged likely to have produced a cluster of highly shared sequence variants as a technical artifact. Several of the top co-occurrence clusters appeared to be linked to parvovirus B19, influenza, CMV and Epstein-Barr virus, according to a later analysis. A later analysis associated 15,000 to 20,000 TCR beta sequences with specific HLA alleles at a false discovery rate of 0.05. In an earlier analysis of approximately 590 of the donors, most TCR beta V segments appeared in productive rearrangements about 87% or about 30% of the time, broadly matching IMGT annotations. In vitro tests confirmed that three of the cytomegalovirus-associated TCR beta chains recognize cytomegalovirus antigens. This cohort had only TCR beta chains sequenced, and the lack of alpha or paired-chain data limited which features could be detected. Compared with the roughly 670-donor mean, donors in an Asian-associated ancestry cluster had fewer N-insertions in productive TCRs, according to a later genetic analysis. Linkage disequilibrium might explain the correlated functional status among segregating V segments, but an unknown experimental factor could not be ruled out. Across donors, most TCR sequences were observed very rarely, whereas some public TCRs were present in many individuals. In a later analysis, the rate of TCR association differed among HLA loci, with DRB1 alleles having the most associated TCRs and HLA-C alleles having the fewest. V-gene and J-gene trimming of TCR beta chains was associated with a missense DCLRE1C variant in a later genetic analysis, and the association was replicated in an independent cohort. The authors suggested that the approach could potentially be generalized to other disease states and immunological phenotypes. For the cohort, immune exposure information was limited to CMV serostatus.

In total, more than 500 healthy bone marrow donors made up the cohort. At the time of sampling, all cohort members were nominally healthy, though unrecorded immune exposures were likely present. The donor tested CMV seronegative, placing the donor among the 350 or so seronegative members of the cohort. A peripheral blood sample was collected from each donor, and TCR beta sequencing was performed on peripheral blood mononuclear cells. Genomic DNA was extracted from the blood cell samples with the Qiagen DNeasy Blood Extraction Kit. The germline V and J ends show losses of 4 bases and 7 bases respectively, and no gene match explains 9 bases of the junction. Inclusive of the bounding cysteine and phenylalanine, the CDR3 is 15 residues long. Only the CDR3 DNA is retained, 45 bases long and in frame from the first base. For CDR1 and CDR2, the germline V gene lists SGHTA and FQGNSA. The library was produced with the immunoSEQ multiplex PCR assay. For the multiplex PCR, a mixture combining 60 forward primers for TCR Vbeta segments and 13 reverse primers for TCR Jbeta segments was used. Amplification of the CDR3 region of rearranged TCR beta genes was performed with a multiplex PCR assay on genomic DNA. On the Illumina HiSeq System, the amplified TCR beta libraries were sequenced as 87-base-pair reads. Per the source publication's procedure: Across the 500 to 750 repertoires, a later analysis counted roughly 77 million unique TCR beta chains, around 11 million of which were shared by at least two donors. A nearest-neighbor algorithm error-corrected the raw reads and collapsed the reads into unique sequences, merging closely related sequences to remove PCR and sequencing errors. Alignment of CDR3 sequences to IMGT reference sequences was used to assign V, D and J gene segments. Each retained sequence needed at least a six-nucleotide match to both a V gene segment and a J gene segment. A rearrangement counted as productive if the CDR3 had no stop codons and remained in frame with V and J, and every other rearrangement counted as non-productive. CDR3 was defined by IMGT convention, running from the second conserved V-encoded cysteine to the conserved J-encoded phenylalanine. The earlier analysis of about 610 of the donors excluded sequences that lacked an unambiguous match to a single V gene segment. In an earlier analysis of some 590 of the donors, a V segment was called functional when productive rearrangements were above 56.7%, and segregating when the standard deviation between donors exceeded 5%. A statistical classification framework was developed to diagnose cytomegalovirus status using the catalog of TCR beta chain sequences. A later analysis assigned V and J genes by comparing TCR nucleotide sequences with IMGT/GENE-DB human TR gene sequences. A later analysis assigned CDR3 sequences and most-parsimonious VDJ recombination scenarios with the TCRdist pipeline. A later analysis defined each TCR beta chain by its CDR3 amino acid sequence plus V-gene family, and excluded reads lacking a unique V-gene family. To address suspected cross-contamination and a sequencing artifact, a later analysis removed over 500 highly shared, low-generation-probability nucleotide sequences. In a later analysis, a clonal expansion index for each public chain was calculated from normalized within-repertoire ranks of inferred template counts. In a later analysis, generation probabilities were computed using a VDJ recombination model fitted to out-of-frame rearrangements, and the results were checked against IGoR. In a later analysis, hypergeometric tests were used to score TCR-TCR, TCR-HLA and TCR-CMV co-occurrence, with a repertoire-size bias correction applied to TCR pairs. A later analysis estimated false discovery rates by permuting HLA or CMV assignments 20 times. A later analysis grouped co-occurring TCRs with DBSCAN, adding TCRdist sequence similarity when clustering within HLA-allele-positive subsets. Co-occurrence clustering excluded repertoires with fewer than 30,000 or more than 120,000 public chains, plus five with anomalous nucleotide sharing. The immuneACCESS repertoire file appears here via TCRdb, limited to in-frame rearrangements. These files lack a portion of the clones; in checked studies, under half of the deficit traces to unresolved V genes, and the cause of the others is not known. That table furnishes V, J and clone size, whereas the DNA furnished D and trimming. Across this sample there are around 64,000 clones, with roughly 68% seen only once. Around 3% of the sample goes to the ten largest clones.

Recombination joined TRBV7-2 with TRBJ2-3, and TRBD1 aligns with 9 junction nucleotides. Sequences were obtained from PBMCs. The TCR sequence derives from a woman aged 50 to 60 in good health and CMV-seronegative. The CDR3 loop reads CASSWGQGLTNTQYF. The DNA is TGTGCCAGCAGCTGGGGACAGGGCCTGACGAATACGCAGTATTTT.